The rows below give T cell receptor beta chains drawn from one sample of a study of T cell repertoires in cytomegalovirus infection. No antigen is known for these receptors. TCRdb reanalysed the reads using MiXCR and keeps one entry per CDR3 protein. The sample consists of around 71,000 distinct CDR3 sequences, approximately 22% of them appearing once. Sequencing used CD8+ T cells from cultured PBMCs, obtained from culture after CMV antigen stimulation. The source is a human donor in good health (CMV status not recorded). Some clones in this sample may be carry-over from other donors' samples. Each CDR3 is given with its conserved first and last residue. A D gene is named only where the DNA matches it firmly. Only part of the rows carry a size: once, few, many, or a class if the clone is expanded.

size: few
V: TRBV28
D: TRBD1
J: TRBJ2-6
DNA: TGTGCCAGCAGTACCCCGGCGACAGGGATAGAGACTGGGGCCAACGTCCTGACTTTC
CDR3: CASSTPATGIETGANVLTF

size: few
V: TRBV7-2
D: -
J: TRBJ1-2
DNA: TGTGCCAGCAGCCCAAGGGGCAACGGCTACTATGGCTACACCTTC
CDR3: CASSPRGNGYYGYTF

size: -
V: TRBV6-5
D: -
J: TRBJ1-1
DNA: TGTGCCAGCATCTTCGGCGATTCGGCTTTCTTT
CDR3: CASIFGDSAFF

size: -
V: TRBV4-3
D: TRBD1
J: TRBJ1-1
DNA: TGCGCCAGCAGCCAAGATCGTGGGACAGTGAGCACTGAAGCTTTCTTT
CDR3: CASSQDRGTVSTEAFF

size: -
V: TRBV27
D: -
J: TRBJ2-2
DNA: TGTGCCAGCAGTTCCCGGGGAGGGGGGATGGCCGGGGAGCTGTTTTTT
CDR3: CASSSRGGGMAGELFF

size: -
V: TRBV7-8
D: -
J: TRBJ1-5
DNA: TGTGCCAGCAGCTTAGAGGGGGGACAAGGGCACAATCAGCCCCAGCATTTT
CDR3: CASSLEGGQGHNQPQHF

size: -
V: TRBV7-6
D: -
J: TRBJ1-2
DNA: TGTGCCAGCAGCTCTCCGGACTTTTATGGCTACACCTTC
CDR3: CASSSPDFYGYTF

size: many
V: TRBV7-2
D: -
J: TRBJ2-4
DNA: TGTGCCAGCAGCCCTACAAAAGCCAAAAACATTCAGTACTTC
CDR3: CASSPTKAKNIQYF

size: -
V: TRBV20-1
D: -
J: TRBJ2-2
DNA: TGCAGTGCCCGGGTGGGGGGGCGAACCACCGGGGAGCTGTTTTTT
CDR3: CSARVGGRTTGELFF

size: few
V: TRBV4-3
D: -
J: TRBJ2-7
DNA: TGCGCCAGCAGCCAAGATCGTCCTGGCGGGGCGAACTACGAGCAGTACTTC
CDR3: CASSQDRPGGANYEQYF

size: medium-sized
V: TRBV4-3
D: TRBD2
J: TRBJ2-7
DNA: TGCGCCAGCAGCCAAGGCGGGGGTTACGAGCAGTACTTC
CDR3: CASSQGGGYEQYF

size: -
V: TRBV6-2/TRBV6-3
D: TRBD1
J: TRBJ1-1
DNA: TGTGCCAGCAGTTCGGGACAGGGCGGTACTGAAGCTTTCTTT
CDR3: CASSSGQGGTEAFF

size: -
V: TRBV6-4
D: TRBD2
J: TRBJ2-3
DNA: TGTGCCAGCAGTGACTCCGCGGGGGAAGCAGATACGCAGTATTTT
CDR3: CASSDSAGEADTQYF

size: -
V: TRBV6-5
D: TRBD2
J: TRBJ2-7
DNA: TGTGCCAGCCAAACCTTTGGGAGGGAAGTCGTGGGCTACGAGCAGTACTTC
CDR3: CASQTFGREVVGYEQYF

size: few
V: TRBV7-8
D: -
J: TRBJ1-1
DNA: TGTGCCAGCAGCTTACAACAGGCGACGCGAGCTGAAGCTTTCTTT
CDR3: CASSLQQATRAEAFF

size: few
V: TRBV12-3/TRBV12-4
D: -
J: TRBJ2-7
DNA: TGTGCCAGCAGCAGCCGGGGCCCCGAGAGCGAGCAGTACTTC
CDR3: CASSSRGPESEQYF

size: -
V: TRBV6-1
D: TRBD2
J: TRBJ2-1
DNA: TGTGCCAGCAGTCCCTGGACTAGCGGGGGCAATGAGCAGTTCTTC
CDR3: CASSPWTSGGNEQFF

size: -
V: TRBV11-2
D: -
J: TRBJ2-5
DNA: TGTGCCAGCAGCTTAGATTGGCAGGAAGAGACCCAGTACTTC
CDR3: CASSLDWQEETQYF

size: medium-sized
V: TRBV7-9
D: -
J: TRBJ2-7
DNA: TGTGCCAGCACGCCGTCGGGTTCCGACGAGCAGTACTTC
CDR3: CASTPSGSDEQYF

size: few
V: TRBV6-6
D: -
J: TRBJ2-7
DNA: TGTGCCAGCGAAGGGTCCGGGTGGGCAGATTCCTACGAGCAGTACTTC
CDR3: CASEGSGWADSYEQYF

size: -
V: TRBV6-1
D: -
J: TRBJ1-1
DNA: TGTGCCAGCAGTGATCAGGTTGCAGCTGAAGCTTTCTTT
CDR3: CASSDQVAAEAFF

size: -
V: TRBV6-2/TRBV6-3
D: -
J: TRBJ1-5
DNA: TGTGCCAGCAGTTCCTCCACAGGGATACAGCCCCAGCATTTT
CDR3: CASSSSTGIQPQHF

size: -
V: TRBV6-2/TRBV6-3
D: -
J: TRBJ1-1
DNA: TGTGCCAGCAGGGTTGGGAACACTGAAGCTTTCTTT
CDR3: CASRVGNTEAFF

size: -
V: TRBV6-5
D: TRBD2
J: TRBJ2-3
DNA: TGTGCCAGCACCGGCTCTAGCGGGGGGGCAACAGATACGCAGTATTTT
CDR3: CASTGSSGGATDTQYF

size: -
V: TRBV6-1
D: -
J: TRBJ1-5
DNA: TGTGCCAGCAGTGATCACCCTGACTATAGCAATCAGCCCCAGCATTTT
CDR3: CASSDHPDYSNQPQHF

size: few
V: TRBV4-3
D: TRBD2
J: TRBJ2-1
DNA: TGCGCCAGCAGCCCCCCGCTACTAGCGGGGGGGTACAATGAGCAGTTCTTC
CDR3: CASSPPLLAGGYNEQFF

size: -
V: TRBV7-8
D: TRBD1
J: TRBJ1-3
DNA: TGTGCCAGCAGCTTAGAGTTGGGCGGGACAGGGGACCCTGGAAACACCATATATTTT
CDR3: CASSLELGGTGDPGNTIYF

size: -
V: TRBV28
D: TRBD2
J: TRBJ2-3
DNA: TGTGCCAGCAGTTTCAATTTGCTAGCGGCAGATACGCAGTATTTT
CDR3: CASSFNLLAADTQYF

size: -
V: TRBV27
D: TRBD1
J: TRBJ2-7
DNA: TGTGCCAGCAGTTCGTTACAGGGGGCCACCTCCTACGAGCAGTACTTC
CDR3: CASSSLQGATSYEQYF